This T cell receptor beta chain was identified in a study of blood T cell repertoires in COVID-19. Across the whole study: Sites in the United States, Italy and Spain provided acute and convalescent COVID-19 samples.

Germline lookup yields CDR1 MNHEY and CDR2 SVGEGT. The CDR3 is 16 residues long. Trimming left V 5 bases short and J 0 bases short, with 11 bases between. This clone occurred once. Patients in Seattle were enrolled during active infection, then followed longitudinally. TCRdb's table, derived via immunoSEQ multiplex PCR, lists solely in-frame clones and lacks some. The repertoire consists of 85,000 to 130,000 clones, with 76% occurring once and the leading ten covering roughly 6.2%. Input material: peripheral blood. The TCR originated in a man aged 80 or over with COVID-19, enrolled during active disease. This chain connects TRBV6-2 or TRBV6-3 to TRBJ2-6; D not resolved. The CDR3 nucleotides read TGTGCCAGCAGTAACTATCAGGACTCTGGGGCCAACGTCCTGACTTTC. Residues: CASSNYQDSGANVLTF.